Listed here is a single T cell receptor beta chain. Its specificity is unknown. One end of the junction is discordant with germline, which a read error may explain. Samples were taken several times over chemoradiotherapy. The sample belongs to a study of chemoradiotherapy in HPV16-positive cancers. About the study: Functional T-cell assays on a couple of HPV16-positive patients' cells defined candidate HPV-specific clones and common TCR motifs. Study observations and caveats: During treatment, candidate HPV-specific clones and E7-related motifs expanded in tumor. HPV-responsive T-cell expansion during chemoradiotherapy was linked to improved recurrence-free survival in HPV16-positive patients.

Assay used: immunoSEQ multiplex PCR; TCRdb lists only in-frame clones, some missing. The sample has 50,000 to 55,000 clones, more than 90% seen once; the top ten hold 2.5% to 4%. This CDR3 comprises 15 residues. CDR1 and CDR2 (germline): MGHRA, YSYEKL. The sample here was blood, taken from a patient who underwent chemoradiotherapy. This TCR derives from a human donor with HPV-associated anogenital cancer. The rearrangement uses TRBV4-1 and TRBJ2-3; a weak D match, TRBD2 (5 bases). The CDR3 is CASSQDRSSTYTQYF. The CDR3, as DNA: TGCGCCAGCAGCCAAGATCGCTCTAGCACATATACGCAGTATTTT.